This T cell receptor (beta chain) was captured by sequencing in a study of T cell repertoires in cytomegalovirus infection. Study-wide results and caveats: Predominance within the ex vivo response was attributable to HLA-C-restricted CMV-specific TCR beta clonotypes.

TCRdb re-derived calls from the reads in MiXCR, one entry per CDR3 protein. Of 900,000 to 950,000 distinct CDR3 sequences in the sample, 31% were seen once. This clonotype came up many times. Its target is unknown. Trimming pared 2 bases from V and 4 bases from J, leaving 14 bases between. Per the germline V gene, CDR1 is SGHTA and CDR2 is FQGNSA. This CDR3 is built from 16 residues. The source was cultured CD8+ T cells from PBMCs, collected from culture after CMV antigen stimulation. This chain links TRBV7-2 with TRBJ1-4, with unresolved D. The TCR originated in a human donor in good health (CMV status not recorded). Some clones in this sample may be carry-over from other donors' samples. For the CDR3, the DNA is TGTGCCAGCAGCTTAAATGGTCTCACTGTTAATGAAAAACTGTTTTTT. Its translation is CASSLNGLTVNEKLFF.